This T cell receptor (beta chain) was captured in a study of blood T cell repertoires in COVID-19 (dated by TCRdb to the early 2020s). Study-level background: The collaborator samples originated in the United States, Italy and Spain and spanned the acute and convalescent phases of COVID-19. The prospective study material was composed of cDNA or gDNA derived from T cells, B-cell-depleted T cells, or PBMCs. Subjects who had been exposed to COVID-19, were actively infected with it, or had recovered from it provided the deeply sampled blood TCRbeta repertoires that made up the dataset. The repertoires were released in a freely available public database meant as a resource for research on the immune response to SARS-CoV-2. The samples were drawn from the first 160 participants of the ongoing ImmuneRACE study and from 1,200 or so subjects provided by 6 global collaborators. A de-identified subject ID, COVID-19 status, age in years and sex were almost always included in the sample metadata. HLA class I and class II types, where available, came from metadata supplied by the sample provider rather than from assay-based typing.

Collaborating institutions collected whole blood in K2EDTA tubes following their own protocols. For TCRbeta analysis, collaborators shipped samples as frozen whole blood, isolated PBMCs, or DNA extracted from either of those sample types. Paper-wide results and their limitations: How much clinical and demographic metadata was included differed by source and by participant, and the metadata was provided uncurated.

TCRbeta CDR3 regions were amplified from genomic DNA by means of the immunoSEQ Assay, a bias-controlled multiplex PCR. On the authors' methods: The number of nucleated cells in each sample was estimated by amplification of reference gene primers within the assay. To quantify the absolute abundance of each unique TCRbeta CDR3 rearrangement, sequence reads were collapsed and filtered. For each sample, productive Simpson clonality was calculated as the square root of Simpson's diversity index over productive rearrangements. TCRdb provides this immuneACCESS table in a form limited to in-frame rearrangements. Some clones are lacking; in checked studies, under half of them reflect an unresolved V gene, and why the rest are absent is not known. V, J and clone size reflect that table, while D and trimming were determined from the DNA. In this sample the table shows some 130,000 clones, over 80% of which occur a single time. Together, the top ten hold 1.9% of the sample.

The CDR3 runs 14 residues from the cysteine to the phenylalanine. Solely the CDR3 DNA is kept, with 42 bases framed from the first base. V is cut by 5 bases and J by 2 bases, and the space between the germline ends is 9 bases. Per the germline V gene (reference sequence), LNHNV is the CDR1 and YYDKDF is the CDR2. On this clone itself: Its antigen is still unknown. No base quality values were provided; no much bigger clone lies one nucleotide off.

The sequencing sample was made of peripheral blood. The receptor's source is a man in his 70s with acute or convalescent COVID-19. The chain was built from TRBV15 and TRBJ2-2; the D gene cannot be named for sure. The CDR3 amino acid sequence is: CATSGKINTGELFF. The DNA sequence is TGTGCCACCAGCGGCAAGATTAACACCGGGGAGCTGTTTTTT.